The entry that follows covers one T cell receptor beta chain sequence. Source study methods: For nucleated cells, counts were estimated from reference gene primer amplification. The table came from immunoSEQ multiplex PCR; TCRdb's copy has only in-frame clones and leaves some out. V and J calls and clone size are copied from that table; D and trimming were computed from the DNA. The table shows more than 55,000 clones, with 88% occurring only once. This sample was included in a study of blood T cell repertoires in COVID-19. About the study: The samples span acute and convalescent COVID-19 from the United States, Italy and Spain. Sources were T cells, B-cell-depleted T cells, or PBMCs; the material itself was cDNA or gDNA.

CDR1 MNHNY and CDR2 SVGAGI come from the germline V gene (reference sequence). The trim removed 5 bases at V and 4 bases at J, leaving 11 bases unmatched. This CDR3 is built from 17 residues. The sequencing input was peripheral blood. The chain combines TRBV6-6 with TRBJ1-5, with 10 nucleotides matching TRBD1. This receptor was identified in a woman between 70 and 85 years old with acute or convalescent COVID-19. This CDR3 is CASSLPGQGTENQPQHF. CDR3 nucleotides: TGTGCCAGCAGTCTACCGGGACAGGGGACAGAGAATCAGCCCCAGCATTTT.